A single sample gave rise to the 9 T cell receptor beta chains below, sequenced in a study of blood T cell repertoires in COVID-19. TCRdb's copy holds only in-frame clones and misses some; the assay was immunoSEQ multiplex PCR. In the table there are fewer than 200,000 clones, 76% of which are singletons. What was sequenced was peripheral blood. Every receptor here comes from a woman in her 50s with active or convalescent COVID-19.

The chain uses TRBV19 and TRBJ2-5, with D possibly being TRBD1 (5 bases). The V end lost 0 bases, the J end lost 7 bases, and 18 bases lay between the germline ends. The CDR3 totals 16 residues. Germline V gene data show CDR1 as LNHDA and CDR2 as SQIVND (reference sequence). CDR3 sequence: CASSIDSQGGVTTQYF. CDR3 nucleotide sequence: TGTGCCAGTAGTATAGATTCCCAGGGTGGGGTGACGACCCAGTACTTC.

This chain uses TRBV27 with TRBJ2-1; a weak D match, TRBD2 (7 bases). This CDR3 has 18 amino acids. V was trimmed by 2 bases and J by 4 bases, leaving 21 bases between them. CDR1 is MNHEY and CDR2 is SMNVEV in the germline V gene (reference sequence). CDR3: CASSLQGGRETFYNEQFF. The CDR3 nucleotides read TGTGCCAGCAGTTTACAAGGGGGGAGGGAAACCTTTTACAATGAGCAGTTCTTC.

Here the CDR3 reads CASSYEGPWGYTF. For the CDR3, the DNA is TGTGCCAGCAGTTACGAGGGTCCATGGGGCTACACCTTC. The gene calls are TRBV6-2 or TRBV6-3 and TRBJ1-2; no firm D call. The germline gives CDR1 MNHEY, CDR2 SVGEGT. Trimming stripped 2 bases from V and 8 bases from J, with 12 bases between. The CDR3 consists of 13 residues.

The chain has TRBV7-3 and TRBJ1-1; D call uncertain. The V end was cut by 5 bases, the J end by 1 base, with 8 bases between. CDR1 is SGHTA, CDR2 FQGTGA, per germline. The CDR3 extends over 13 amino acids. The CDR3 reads CASSETGNTEAFF. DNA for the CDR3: TGTGCCAGCAGCGAGACGGGGAACACTGAAGCTTTCTTT. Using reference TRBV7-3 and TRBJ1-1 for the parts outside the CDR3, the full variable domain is GAGVSQTPSNKVTEKGKYVELRCDPISGHTALYWYRQSLGQGPEFLIYFQGTGAADDSGLPNDRFFAVRPEGSVSTLKIQRTERGDSAVYLCASSETGNTEAFFGQGTRLTVV.

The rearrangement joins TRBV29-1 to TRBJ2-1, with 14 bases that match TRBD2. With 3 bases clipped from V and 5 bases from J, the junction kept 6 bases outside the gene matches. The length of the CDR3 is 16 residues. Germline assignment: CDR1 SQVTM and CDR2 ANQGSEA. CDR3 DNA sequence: TGCAGCGTTGATGGACTAGCGGGAGGTAATGACAATGAGCAGTTCTTC. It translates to CSVDGLAGGNDNEQFF.

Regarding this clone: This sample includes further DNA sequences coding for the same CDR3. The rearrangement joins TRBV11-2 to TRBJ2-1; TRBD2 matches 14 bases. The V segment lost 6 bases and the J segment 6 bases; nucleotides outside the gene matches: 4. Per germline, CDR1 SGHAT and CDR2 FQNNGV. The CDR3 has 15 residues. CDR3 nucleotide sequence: TGTGCCAGCAGTTCCGGACTAGCGGGAGGCAATGAGCAGTTCTTC. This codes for CASSSGLAGGNEQFF.

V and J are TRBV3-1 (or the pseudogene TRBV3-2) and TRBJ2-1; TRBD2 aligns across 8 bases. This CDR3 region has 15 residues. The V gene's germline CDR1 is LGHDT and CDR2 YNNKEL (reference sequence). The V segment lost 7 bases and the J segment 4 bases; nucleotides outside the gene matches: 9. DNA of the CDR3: TGTGCCAGCACCGACGGGGGACTAGGTTACAATGAGCAGTTCTTC. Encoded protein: CASTDGGLGYNEQFF.

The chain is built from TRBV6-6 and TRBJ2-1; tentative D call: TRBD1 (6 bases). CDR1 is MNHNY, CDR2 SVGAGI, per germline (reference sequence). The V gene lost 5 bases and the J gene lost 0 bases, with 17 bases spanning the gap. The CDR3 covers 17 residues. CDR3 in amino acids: CASSLQGQKSSYNEQFF. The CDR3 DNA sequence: TGTGCCAGCAGTCTTCAAGGACAGAAAAGCTCCTACAATGAGCAGTTCTTC.

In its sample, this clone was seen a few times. Written as DNA, the CDR3 is TGCGCCAGCAGCCAAAATGCGGGACTAGGGGTGGGTGAGCAGTTCTTC. It yields the protein CASSQNAGLGVGEQFF. V is TRBV4-3 and J is TRBJ2-1, with 8 bases identical to TRBD2. The V gene's germline CDR1 is LGHNA and CDR2 YSLEER. The CDR3 covers 16 residues. With V trimmed by 2 bases and J by 9 bases, 12 bases remained unmatched.